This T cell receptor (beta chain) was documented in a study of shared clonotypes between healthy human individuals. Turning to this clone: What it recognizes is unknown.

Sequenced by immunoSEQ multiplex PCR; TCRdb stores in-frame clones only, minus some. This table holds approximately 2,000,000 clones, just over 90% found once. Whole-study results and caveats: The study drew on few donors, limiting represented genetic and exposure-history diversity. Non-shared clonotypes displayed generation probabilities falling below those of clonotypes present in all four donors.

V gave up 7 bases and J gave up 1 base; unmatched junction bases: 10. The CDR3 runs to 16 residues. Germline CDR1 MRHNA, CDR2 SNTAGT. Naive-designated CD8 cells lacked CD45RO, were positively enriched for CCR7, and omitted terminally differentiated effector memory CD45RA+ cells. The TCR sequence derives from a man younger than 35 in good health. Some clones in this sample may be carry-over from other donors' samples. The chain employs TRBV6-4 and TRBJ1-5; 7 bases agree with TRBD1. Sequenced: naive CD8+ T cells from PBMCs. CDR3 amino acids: CASIRQGEGSNQPQHF. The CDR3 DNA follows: TGTGCCAGCATACGGCAGGGGGAAGGGAGCAATCAGCCCCAGCATTTT.